The 24 T cell receptor beta chains below all came from one sample that was sequenced in a study of control samples from healthy donors and cancer patients. Profiling relied on immunoSEQ multiplex PCR, and the TCRdb table lists in-frame clones only, not all of them. The table has around 72,000 clones, approximately 80% seen once. The sequenced material came from blood. The receptor set was obtained from a man in his fifties or sixties in good health.

The chain employs TRBV6-5 and TRBJ2-5, with D unclear. This CDR3 has 14 amino acids. V dropped 6 bases and J dropped 1 base, with 12 bases sitting between them. The germline CDR1 and CDR2 sequences are MNHEY and SVGAGI. The CDR3 DNA reads TGTGCCAGCAGGCAAGGGCCCATCCAAGAGACCCAGTACTTC. This sequence encodes CASRQGPIQETQYF.

There are a few counts of this clone. V usage is TRBV9 and J usage is TRBJ2-3; D gene unclear. The CDR3 sequence is 16 residues long. Germline CDR1 reads SGDLS; CDR2 reads YYNGEE. Trimming removed 3 bases at V and 0 bases at J, with 14 bases between. CDR3 residues: CASSDTDGDSTDTQYF. The CDR3 nucleotides are TGTGCCAGCAGCGACACGGACGGCGACAGCACAGATACGCAGTATTTT.

The chain has TRBV29-1 and TRBJ1-2, with a weak D call TRBD1 (5 bases). The CDR3 loop spans 13 amino acids. V was shortened by 5 bases and J by 0 bases, with 10 bases between the two germline ends. Germline CDR1 is SQVTM and CDR2 is ANQGSEA. The CDR3 region is CSVRAGSNYGYTF. In DNA, the CDR3 is TGCAGCGTTAGGGCAGGGTCTAACTATGGCTACACCTTC. Complete variable domain (other parts from reference TRBV29-1 and TRBJ1-2): SAVISQKPSRDICQRGTSLTIQCQVDSQVTMMFWYRQQPGQSLTLIATANQGSEATYESGFVIDKFPISRPNLTFSTLTVSNMSPEDSSIYLCSVRAGSNYGYTFGSGTRLTVV.

The V gene is TRBV6-5, the J gene TRBJ2-5; a weak D match, TRBD2 (6 bases). V was trimmed by 6 bases and J by 4 bases, leaving 12 bases between them. Per the germline V gene, CDR1 is MNHEY and CDR2 is SVGAGI. The CDR3 runs to 13 residues. Here the CDR3 DNA reads TGTGCCAGCAGAGCCCCCGGGAGAGAGACCCAGTACTTC. Translating gives CASRAPGRETQYF.

The CDR3 sequence: CASSTDGGNTEAFF. The DNA of the CDR3 is TGCGCCAGCAGCACAGACGGCGGGAACACTGAAGCTTTCTTT. The chain carries TRBV5-1 and TRBJ1-1, with D unclear. The CDR3 has 14 residues. Trimming left V 4 bases short and J 1 base short, with 11 bases between. Germline CDR1 reads SGHRS; CDR2 reads YFSETQ.

The rearrangement uses TRBV6-2 or TRBV6-3 and TRBJ2-3; D possibly corresponds to TRBD2 (5 bases). Germline V gene sequence: CDR1 MNHEY, CDR2 SVGEGT. The CDR3 is 18 amino acids. The V end was cut by 0 bases, the J end by 1 base, with 17 bases between. CDR3 nucleotide sequence: TGTGCCAGCAGTTACTCAACGGAGGACCCTCTACGCACAGATACGCAGTATTTT. Translation gives CASSYSTEDPLRTDTQYF.

This clone was picked up a small number of times. This sequence joins TRBV28 and TRBJ2-1, with TRBD2 matching 11 bases. The CDR3 is 16 residues long. Germline V gene lookup returns CDR1 MDHEN and CDR2 SYDVKM. Trimming cost V 4 bases and J 2 bases; bases outside gene matches: 4. CDR3 sequence reads: CASSSQLAGAYNEQFF. The CDR3, as DNA: TGTGCCAGCAGTTCGCAACTAGCGGGGGCCTACAATGAGCAGTTCTTC. Combining the CDR3 with reference TRBV28 and TRBJ2-1 gives the whole variable domain DVKVTQSSRYLVKRTGEKVFLECVQDMDHENMFWYRQDPGLGLRLIYFSYDVKMKEKGDIPEGYSVSREKKERFSLILESASTNQTSMYLCASSSQLAGAYNEQFFGPGTRLTVL.

In the case of this clone: An end of the junction does not agree with germline; a read error may underlie this. The chain uses TRBV28 and TRBJ2-1; D remains unclear. Germline-derived CDR1 and CDR2 are MDHEN and SYDVKM. The CDR3 spans 12 residues. The CDR3 bases are TGTGCCAGCGCCCGCGTGGCTACGAGGCAGCTCTTC. It codes for CASARVATRQLF. Drawing the rest from reference TRBV28 and TRBJ2-1, the complete variable domain is DVKVTQSSRYLVKRTGEKVFLECVQDMDHENMFWYRQDPGLGLRLIYFSYDVKMKEKGDIPEGYSVSREKKERFSLILESASTNQTSMYLCASARVATRQLFGPGTRLTVL.

This clone was detected only a few times. The chain couples TRBV3-1 (or the pseudogene TRBV3-2) to TRBJ2-2; 7 bases line up with TRBD2. The CDR3 loop spans 14 amino acids. CDR1 is LGHDT, CDR2 YNNKEL, per germline (reference sequence). The V gene end was trimmed by 6 bases and the J gene end by 5 bases; junction bases not matched to a gene: 6. The CDR3 nucleotides are TGTGCCAGCAGTCTTCTCGGGGGGACCGGGGAGCTGTTTTTT. Protein product: CASSLLGGTGELFF.

CDR3 sequence reads: CASSTRGDTQYF. The DNA for the CDR3 is TGTGCTAGTAGTACGAGGGGCGATACGCAGTATTTT. The gene calls are TRBV12-5 and TRBJ2-3; D may correspond to TRBD1 or TRBD2 (5 bases each). Germline CDR1 is LGHNT and CDR2 is FRNRAP. V lost 8 bases to trimming and J lost 6 bases, with 12 bases between them. The CDR3 consists of 12 residues.

J is TRBJ2-7 and V is TRBV9; the match to TRBD2 covers 12 bases. Germline V gene data show CDR1 as SGDLS and CDR2 as YYNGEE. The CDR3 has 15 residues. After removal of 0 bases from V and 2 bases from J, the junction contained 0 bases not matched to a gene. The CDR3 region has the DNA TGTGCCAGCAGCGTAGGGACTAGCGGGGCCTACGAGCAGTACTTC. The encoded protein is CASSVGTSGAYEQYF.

This clone is medium-sized by share. The rearrangement links TRBV30 to TRBJ2-5; 12 nucleotides align to TRBD2. The CDR3 spans 16 residues. Trimming at V came to 5 bases and at J to 2 bases, leaving 9 bases not matched to a gene. Germline V gene lookup returns CDR1 GTSNPN and CDR2 SVGIG (reference sequence). CDR3 region: CAWGGLLAGGQETQYF. In DNA form, the CDR3 reads TGTGCCTGGGGAGGCCTACTAGCGGGAGGTCAAGAGACCCAGTACTTC.

The gene calls are TRBV7-9 and TRBJ2-3, with 12 bases identical to TRBD1. CDR3 length: 17 amino acids. From germline, CDR1 is SEHNR and CDR2 FQNEAQ (reference sequence). Losses at the gene ends were 5 bases for V and 3 bases for J; bases not matched to a gene: 9. This CDR3 reads CASSGGQGARFTDTQYF. CDR3 sequence (DNA): TGTGCCAGCAGCGGGGGACAGGGGGCGCGTTTTACAGATACGCAGTATTTT. The full variable domain, in which reference TRBV7-9 and TRBJ2-3 provide the parts outside the CDR3, is DTGVSQNPRHKITKRGQNVTFRCDPISEHNRLYWYRQTLGQGPEFLTYFQNEAQLEKSRLLSDRFSAERPKGSFSTLEIQRTEQGDSAMYLCASSGGQGARFTDTQYFGPGTRLTVL.

The chain employs TRBV18 and TRBJ2-7, with 7 positions matching TRBD2. V lost 3 bases to trimming and J lost 6 bases; unmatched junction nucleotides: 5. This CDR3 contains 13 residues. The V gene's germline CDR1 is KGHSH and CDR2 LQKENI. CDR3 sequence: CASSPREAAEQYF. CDR3 coding DNA: TGTGCCAGCTCACCCCGGGAGGCAGCCGAGCAGTACTTC.

The gene calls are TRBV19 and TRBJ2-6, with D unclear. Germline CDR1 is LNHDA and CDR2 is SQIVND (reference sequence). This CDR3 comprises 16 residues. V lost 3 bases and J lost 0, with 9 bases in between. The CDR3 sequence is CASSIDTLSGANVLTF. The CDR3, as DNA: TGTGCCAGTAGTATTGACACGCTCTCTGGGGCCAACGTCCTGACTTTC.

This chain uses TRBV19 with TRBJ2-1, with 7 positions matching TRBD2. V shed 5 bases and J 2 bases; nucleotides not matched to a gene: 6. Looked up from germline, CDR1 is LNHDA and CDR2 is SQIVND (reference sequence). This CDR3 region has 15 residues. CDR3 in amino acids: CASSRASGPYNEQFF. The DNA for the CDR3 is TGTGCCAGTAGTCGCGCTAGCGGACCCTACAATGAGCAGTTCTTC.

The J gene is TRBJ2-7, the V gene TRBV30; 9 bases line up with TRBD2. The CDR3 is made up of 15 amino acids. Germline V CDR1 and CDR2: GTSNPN, SVGIG (reference sequence). V lost 3 bases, J lost 6 bases, and 12 bases stayed unmatched. The CDR3 DNA reads as TGTGCCTGGAGGGATTGGGTAGCGGGAGTTTCCGAGCAGTACTTC. It specifies CAWRDWVAGVSEQYF.

Only a few counts were recorded for this clone. The chain uses TRBV30 and TRBJ1-1; D is uncertain. V was pared by 6 bases and J by 2 bases, with 16 bases between. This CDR3 is 14 amino acids long. Germline lookup yields CDR1 GTSNPN and CDR2 SVGIG (reference sequence). CDR3 nucleotide sequence: TGTGCCTGTTCGGGTCAATTTTACAACACTGAAGCTTTCTTT. Its protein is CACSGQFYNTEAFF.

The chain recombines TRBV4-1 with TRBJ2-2, with 14 bases fitting TRBD2. The CDR3 spans 15 residues. The V gene's germline CDR1 is MGHRA and CDR2 YSYEKL. The junction had 3 bases not matched to a gene; V was cut back by 4 bases and J by 8 bases. CDR3 coding DNA: TGCGCCAGCAGCCGGGGACTAGCGGGAGAAGGGGAGCTGTTTTTT. Encoded protein: CASSRGLAGEGELFF.

This chain joins TRBV24-1 and TRBJ2-1; D gene ambiguous. V was shortened by 9 bases and J by 2 bases, with 7 bases between the two germline ends. The CDR3 runs 12 residues. The V gene's germline CDR1 is KGHDR and CDR2 SFDVKD. Here the CDR3 DNA reads TGTGCCACCTTGAGTCCCTACAATGAGCAGTTCTTC. Translation gives CATLSPYNEQFF.

This chain joins TRBV28 and TRBJ2-7; D remains ambiguous. Trimming removed 2 bases from V and 3 bases from J, with 5 bases in between. The CDR3 is 12 residues long. Germline V gene data show CDR1 as MDHEN and CDR2 as SYDVKM. CDR3 sequence (DNA): TGTGCCAGCAGTTTACCACTCTACGAGCAGTACTTC. Protein: CASSLPLYEQYF.

Note on this clone: The junction departs from the called germline gene at one end, perhaps through a read error. The chain recombines TRBV6-5 with TRBJ2-2; no clear D. The germline CDR1 and CDR2 sequences are MNHEY and SVGAGI. The CDR3 extends over 13 amino acids. Here the CDR3 DNA reads TGTGCCGGCAGTTACTCCACCACCGGGGAGCTGTTTTTT. It encodes CAGSYSTTGELFF.

The chain couples TRBV28 to TRBJ1-1, with TRBD1 identical over 10 bases. The CDR3 consists of 16 residues. Looked up from germline, CDR1 is MDHEN and CDR2 is SYDVKM. The ends lost 6 bases at V and 5 bases at J; junction bases unmatched: 12. Here the CDR3 DNA reads TGTGCCAGCAGCGATGCCGGGACAGGGGTTCGAACTGAAGCTTTCTTT. Its protein product is CASSDAGTGVRTEAFF.

The rearrangement uses TRBV14 and TRBJ2-1; D not certain. The CDR3 extends over 12 amino acids. Per germline, CDR1 SGHDN and CDR2 FVKESK. The germline V and J ends were trimmed by 0 bases and 12 bases, with 9 bases remaining between them. CDR3 protein: CASSQEIGSQFF. The CDR3 region has the DNA TGTGCCAGCAGCCAAGAGATCGGATCGCAGTTCTTC.